This is a list of T cell receptor beta chains from one sample in a study of post-analysis software for immune sequencing data. TCRdb fed the PCR reads into MiXCR, producing one record per CDR3 protein. Of about 540,000 distinct CDR3 sequences listed, around a third are singletons. Sequenced input: blood. The origin of the receptors is a girl under 18 with multiple sclerosis. Both conserved end residues are part of each CDR3. Fields, in order: D gene, clone size, J gene, V gene, CDR3 protein, CDR3 DNA. D genes are given only for firm matches. Clone size is shown for a subset of rows, as once, few, many or a class of expanded clone.

d_call: TRBD2
clone_size: few
j_call: TRBJ2-5
v_call: TRBV6-5
cdr3_aa: CASLSGSGKTQYF
cdr3_nt: TGTGCCAGCCTATCGGGGAGCGGGAAGACCCAGTACTTC

d_call: TRBD2
clone_size: few
j_call: TRBJ2-5
v_call: TRBV20-1
cdr3_aa: CSARRTSGQETQYF
cdr3_nt: TGCAGTGCTAGAAGGACTAGCGGACAAGAGACCCAGTACTTC

d_call: .
clone_size: .
j_call: TRBJ1-5
v_call: TRBV5-1
cdr3_aa: CASSLAGGWQPQHF
cdr3_nt: TGCGCCAGCAGCTTGGCTGGAGGATGGCAGCCCCAGCATTTT

d_call: .
clone_size: .
j_call: TRBJ2-7
v_call: TRBV12-3/TRBV12-4
cdr3_aa: CAGRYGTDYEQYF
cdr3_nt: TGTGCCGGCAGATACGGGACGGACTACGAGCAGTACTTC

d_call: .
clone_size: .
j_call: TRBJ2-1
v_call: TRBV28
cdr3_aa: CASSYGPANEQFF
cdr3_nt: TGTGCCAGCAGTTACGGGCCAGCCAATGAGCAGTTCTTC

d_call: TRBD2
clone_size: .
j_call: TRBJ2-1
v_call: TRBV20-1
cdr3_aa: CSASGGFVNEQFF
cdr3_nt: TGCAGTGCCTCGGGAGGATTCGTCAATGAGCAGTTCTTC

d_call: TRBD1
clone_size: .
j_call: TRBJ1-1
v_call: TRBV5-1
cdr3_aa: CASSFQGDNTEAFF
cdr3_nt: TGCGCCAGCAGCTTTCAGGGGGATAACACTGAAGCTTTCTTT

d_call: .
clone_size: many
j_call: TRBJ1-2
v_call: TRBV15
cdr3_aa: CATSRDLSGQQDYGYTF
cdr3_nt: TGTGCCACCAGCAGAGATCTCTCCGGACAGCAAGACTATGGCTACACCTTC

d_call: .
clone_size: .
j_call: TRBJ2-3
v_call: TRBV29-1
cdr3_aa: CSAYRTTDTQYF
cdr3_nt: TGCAGCGCGTATCGAACCACAGATACGCAGTATTTT

d_call: .
clone_size: few
j_call: TRBJ2-7
v_call: TRBV7-9
cdr3_aa: CASGIGVTVEQYF
cdr3_nt: TGTGCCAGCGGTATTGGGGTCACAGTCGAGCAGTACTTC

d_call: .
clone_size: .
j_call: TRBJ1-4
v_call: TRBV20-1
cdr3_aa: CSATGQQEKLFF
cdr3_nt: TGCAGTGCAACTGGACAGCAGGAAAAACTGTTTTTT

d_call: TRBD1
clone_size: .
j_call: TRBJ1-5
v_call: TRBV29-1
cdr3_aa: CSATPPGQGAGYSNQPQHF
cdr3_nt: TGCAGCGCTACTCCCCCGGGACAGGGGGCCGGCTATAGCAATCAGCCCCAGCATTTT

d_call: .
clone_size: .
j_call: TRBJ2-5
v_call: TRBV4-2
cdr3_aa: CASSQGVTQETQYF
cdr3_nt: TGTGCCAGCAGCCAAGGGGTTACCCAAGAGACCCAGTACTTC

d_call: .
clone_size: medium-sized
j_call: TRBJ2-5
v_call: TRBV4-2
cdr3_aa: CASSQFGALARQETQYF
cdr3_nt: TGTGCCAGCAGCCAATTCGGGGCCCTAGCGCGGCAAGAGACCCAGTACTTC

d_call: .
clone_size: .
j_call: TRBJ2-2
v_call: TRBV5-1
cdr3_aa: CASSWTGFPNTGELFF
cdr3_nt: TGCGCCAGCAGCTGGACTGGGTTCCCGAACACCGGGGAGCTGTTTTTT

d_call: .
clone_size: few
j_call: TRBJ2-1
v_call: TRBV29-1
cdr3_aa: CSVELTLSYNEQFF
cdr3_nt: TGCAGCGTTGAATTGACACTTTCCTACAATGAGCAGTTCTTC

d_call: TRBD1
clone_size: once
j_call: TRBJ2-3
v_call: TRBV7-6
cdr3_aa: CASSLKSGQEPRALADTQYF
cdr3_nt: TGTGCCAGCAGCTTAAAGTCAGGACAGGAACCAAGGGCGTTGGCAGATACGCAGTATTTT

d_call: .
clone_size: .
j_call: TRBJ1-5
v_call: TRBV24-1
cdr3_aa: CATSDPTRAQPQHF
cdr3_nt: TGTGCCACCAGTGATCCAACAAGGGCCCAGCCCCAGCATTTT

d_call: .
clone_size: .
j_call: TRBJ2-7
v_call: TRBV7-6
cdr3_aa: CASRSEASYEQYF
cdr3_nt: TGTGCCAGCAGGTCCGAGGCGTCCTACGAGCAGTACTTC

d_call: TRBD1
clone_size: once
j_call: TRBJ2-3
v_call: TRBV25-1
cdr3_aa: CASAGQDADTQYF
cdr3_nt: TGTGCCAGCGCGGGACAGGACGCAGATACGCAGTATTTT

d_call: .
clone_size: .
j_call: TRBJ2-5
v_call: TRBV6-6
cdr3_aa: CASTTGRGFQETQYF
cdr3_nt: TGTGCCAGCACGACAGGGAGGGGGTTTCAAGAGACCCAGTACTTC

d_call: .
clone_size: .
j_call: TRBJ1-1
v_call: TRBV6-9
cdr3_aa: CASSRTEAEAFF
cdr3_nt: TGTGCCAGCAGCCGGACAGAGGCTGAAGCTTTCTTT

d_call: .
clone_size: many
j_call: TRBJ2-7
v_call: TRBV20-1
cdr3_aa: CSARRRYEGSYEQYF
cdr3_nt: TGCAGTGCTAGGCGTAGGTATGAAGGCTCCTACGAGCAGTACTTC

d_call: TRBD2
clone_size: .
j_call: TRBJ2-5
v_call: TRBV2
cdr3_aa: CASSRLLAGAQETQYF
cdr3_nt: TGTGCCAGCAGTCGTCTACTAGCGGGAGCACAAGAGACCCAGTACTTC

d_call: .
clone_size: .
j_call: TRBJ2-3
v_call: TRBV20-1
cdr3_aa: CSATPRQILSRTDTQYF
cdr3_nt: TGCAGTGCCACCCCCAGACAAATCTTATCTCGCACAGATACGCAGTATTTT

d_call: .
clone_size: .
j_call: TRBJ2-5
v_call: TRBV2
cdr3_aa: CASSVREETQYF
cdr3_nt: TGTGCCAGCAGTGTAAGGGAGGAGACCCAGTACTTC

d_call: .
clone_size: .
j_call: TRBJ1-1
v_call: TRBV20-1
cdr3_aa: CSAWGQNTEAFF
cdr3_nt: TGCAGTGCTTGGGGACAGAACACTGAAGCTTTCTTT

d_call: .
clone_size: few
j_call: TRBJ2-3
v_call: TRBV29-1
cdr3_aa: CSVVGRSTDTQYF
cdr3_nt: TGCAGCGTTGTCGGACGTAGCACAGATACGCAGTATTTT

d_call: TRBD1
clone_size: .
j_call: TRBJ1-2
v_call: TRBV11-2
cdr3_aa: CASSFTPGGGYGYTF
cdr3_nt: TGTGCCAGCAGCTTCACCCCAGGGGGCGGCTATGGCTACACCTTC